One sample yielded the 11 T cell receptor beta chains listed below, sequenced in a study of T cells in Graves' hyperthyroidism and ophthalmopathy. Amplified regions were TCR beta CDR3 sequences from RNA transcripts. TCR CDR3 regions were first amplified by RT-PCR with HTBI primers. Each CDR3 protein gets one entry after TCRdb re-called the multiplex PCR reads with MiXCR. The sample contains about 260,000 distinct CDR3 sequences, around a quarter of which appear only once. Input material: blood. Source of these receptors: a man in his forties with Graves' hyperthyroidism that later progressed to Graves' ophthalmopathy.

This clonotype was found many times. The V call is TRBV20-1, the J call TRBJ1-1, with 8 nucleotides matching TRBD1. The junction had 1 base not matched to a gene; V was cut back by 3 bases and J by 1 base. Germline V CDR1 and CDR2: DFQATT, SNEGSKA (reference sequence). This CDR3 comprises 13 residues. This CDR3 is CSARDRENTEAFF. The CDR3 DNA reads as TGCAGTGCTAGGGACAGGGAGAACACTGAAGCTTTCTTT.

This chain uses TRBV20-1 with TRBJ1-2; 7 bases fit TRBD1. The CDR3 covers 15 residues. The J segment lost 2 bases and the V segment lost 0 bases, leaving 6 bases of the junction unmatched. Per germline, CDR1 DFQATT and CDR2 SNEGSKA (reference sequence). DNA of the CDR3: TGCAGTGCTAGAGATCAGGGGACAGAGAACTATGGCTACACCTTC. Translation: CSARDQGTENYGYTF.

This clonotype was found many times. The genes are TRBV10-3 and TRBJ1-2, with unresolved D. CDR1 and CDR2 from the germline V gene are ENHRY and SYGVKD. V lost 0 bases to trimming and J lost 4 bases, with 15 bases between them. The CDR3 is 16 residues long. The CDR3 protein is CAISESTGRGCYGYTF. CDR3 bases: TGTGCCATCAGTGAGTCGACTGGGCGGGGATGCTATGGCTACACCTTC.

The rearrangement uses TRBV2 and TRBJ1-2; tentative D call: TRBD1 (5 bases). The CDR3 sequence is 15 residues long. V was trimmed by 6 bases and J by 4 bases, leaving 18 bases between them. In germline, CDR1 is SNHLY, CDR2 FYNNEI. The CDR3 DNA follows: TGTGCCAGCAGCGGGGCTAGGGAGGAGTCCTATGGCTACACCTTC. Translated, it gives CASSGAREESYGYTF.

This clonotype has at least ten counts. The missing conserved phenylalanine or tryptophan at the end of this CDR3 makes a read error likely. This chain links TRBV12-3 or TRBV12-4 with TRBJ2-7, with 11 bases lining up with TRBD1. The junction had 5 bases not matched to a gene; V was cut back by 2 bases and J by 5 bases. This CDR3 comprises 15 residues. The CDR3 nucleotides read TGTGCCAGCAGTTTATGGGGACAGGGGGAGAACGAGCAGTACTCC. This translates into CASSLWGQGENEQYS.

V gene TRBV20-1 combines with J gene TRBJ2-7; the match to TRBD2 covers 12 bases. This CDR3 region has 14 residues. CDR1 is DFQATT, CDR2 SNEGSKA, per germline (reference sequence). The V gene end was trimmed by 0 bases and the J gene end by 6 bases; junction bases not matched to a gene: 3. The CDR3 nucleotides read TGCAGTGCTAGAGATCCTAGCGGGAGGGGCGAGCAGTACTTC. Its protein product is CSARDPSGRGEQYF.

This clonotype was counted at least ten times. The V gene is TRBV19, the J gene TRBJ2-5, with TRBD2 matching 9 bases. The CDR3 consists of 17 residues. Germline V gives CDR1 LNHDA, CDR2 SQIVND (reference sequence). V shed 3 bases and J 3 bases; nucleotides not matched to a gene: 11. The chain's CDR3 is CASSIPALAGHKETQYF. CDR3 nucleotide sequence: TGTGCCAGTAGTATCCCTGCCCTAGCGGGACATAAAGAGACCCAGTACTTC.

This clonotype was recorded many times. The chain joins TRBV30 to TRBJ1-1; 10 bases are a match to TRBD1. V lost 0 bases, J lost 11 bases, and 6 bases stayed unmatched. Germline V gives CDR1 GTSNPN, CDR2 SVGIG (reference sequence). This CDR3 has 13 residues. The CDR3: CAWSVGTGERAFF. In nucleotides, the CDR3 is TGTGCCTGGAGTGTGGGGACAGGGGAGCGGGCTTTCTTT.

This clonotype was seen repeatedly, ten times or more. This sequence joins TRBV5-4 and TRBJ1-2, with 9 bases aligning to TRBD1. V lost 2 bases to trimming and J lost 5 bases; unmatched junction nucleotides: 7. Per the germline V gene, CDR1 is SGHNT and CDR2 is YYREEE (reference sequence). There are 15 residues in the CDR3. In DNA, the CDR3 is TGTGCCAGCAGCTTCCCGGGACAGGGAGGGTATGGCTACACCTTC. Translating it yields CASSFPGQGGYGYTF.

This clonotype was counted at least ten times. The chain combines TRBV19 with TRBJ1-5, with D tentatively TRBD1 (6 bases). CDR1 and CDR2 (germline): LNHDA, SQIVND (reference sequence). The V end was cut by 5 bases, the J end by 7 bases, with 18 bases between. The CDR3 covers 15 residues. Here the CDR3 reads CASSPSGGGGQPQHF. CDR3 DNA: TGTGCCAGTAGTCCAAGCGGCGGGGGCGGACAGCCCCAGCATTTT.

A single count supports this clonotype. V usage is TRBV6-2 or TRBV6-3 and J usage is TRBJ2-5; D is possibly TRBD2 (6 bases). The length of the CDR3 is 17 residues. Germline-derived CDR1 and CDR2 are MNHEY and SVGEGT. V was clipped by 6 bases and J by 2 bases, with 22 bases between them. The CDR3 loop reads CASSDTWGEVFQETQYF. CDR3 nucleotides: TGTGCCAGCAGCGATACCTGGGGGGAGGTATTTCAAGAGACCCAGTACTTC.